This record concerns one T cell receptor beta chain sequence. This entry is derived from a study of shared clonotypes between healthy human individuals. Libraries were prepared by immunoSEQ multiplex PCR; TCRdb keeps only in-frame clonotypes and omits some of them. The data hold 1.4 million or so clones, with approximately 98.5% observed a single time. The sample taken for sequencing was naive CD4+ T cells sorted from blood. This sample's subset: CD45RA+ positively selected. The receptor was derived from a man aged 25 to 40 in good health.

CDR3 sequence reads: CASRPREGGGYTF. The CDR3 nucleotides read TGCGCCAGCAGACCCCGGGAGGGAGGTGGCTACACCTTC. The chain couples TRBV5-1 to TRBJ1-2; D uncertain. Germline CDR1 SGHRS, CDR2 YFSETQ. Trimming cost V 5 bases and J 7 bases, with 15 bases left between them. This CDR3 region has 13 residues.